This TCR beta chain was recovered during a study of PD-L1 blockade in urothelial cancer. Study at large: Patients initiated atezolizumab around 2014 at 1,200 mg intravenously every 3 weeks. Blood was evaluated 3 weeks (second dose) and 6 weeks after therapy began. Blood gave a median roughly 150,000 T cells.

The method was immunoSEQ multiplex PCR; TCRdb's version includes in-frame clones alone and lacks a portion of them. The repertoire consists of tens of thousands of clones, with roughly four fifths occurring once and the leading ten covering under 4%. This CDR3 is built from 14 residues. Trimming took 0 bases from V and 9 from J, leaving 12 bases between them. CDR1 and CDR2 from the germline V gene are PRHDT and FYEKMQ (reference sequence). Patients had locally advanced or metastatic urothelial carcinoma. This clonotype was obtained from a man in his 70s with urothelial cancer. The sequencing here drew on PBMCs, taken around atezolizumab (anti-PD-L1) treatment. The chain uses TRBV13 and TRBJ2-1; possibly TRBD1 for D (5 bases). The CDR3 protein is CASSLGKGSFEQFF. In DNA, the CDR3 is TGTGCCAGCAGCTTAGGGAAGGGGTCCTTTGAGCAGTTCTTC.